The next 22 T cell receptor beta chains were all read from a single sample in a study of T cells in Graves' hyperthyroidism and ophthalmopathy (dated by TCRdb to the late 2010s). Library prep was done by multiplex PCR. Sequencing used an Illumina HiSeq 2000. TCR beta CDR3 regions were amplified from RNA transcripts. A first-round RT-PCR of the TCR CDR3 used the HTBI primer set with the Qiagen OneStep RT-PCR kit. TCRdb's own reprocessing of the public reads used fastp at Q25 and MiXCR and kept productive beta chains. Rows with a matching CDR3 protein are joined into one entry that keeps the most common DNA and genes. The sample table contains about 560,000 distinct CDR3 sequences; only one count was recorded for around 17% of them. The ten most abundant clones make up 18% of the sample. The sequencing sample was made of blood. The source of these receptors is a woman under 30 with Graves' hyperthyroidism.

This clonotype was seen at least ten times. The rearrangement uses TRBV7-8 and TRBJ2-1, with 12 bases identical to TRBD2. V was pared by 4 bases and J by 7 bases, with 20 bases of the junction left unmatched. CDR1 is SGHVS and CDR2 is FQNEAQ in the germline V gene. The CDR3 covers 20 residues. The DNA of the CDR3 is TGTGCCAGCAGCTCCCTCCCGGGACTAGCGGGCGAGGGCGCGGGGAATGAGCAGTTCTTC. Its protein product is CASSSLPGLAGEGAGNEQFF.

This clonotype was counted only a few times. The CDR3 reads CASSAGDYSNQPQHF. Written as DNA, the CDR3 is TGTGCCAGCAGCGCGGGGGATTATAGCAATCAGCCCCAGCATTTT. This chain joins TRBV7-9 and TRBJ1-5; D may be TRBD1 (5 bases). The CDR3 length is 15 residues. Germline V gene lookup returns CDR1 SEHNR and CDR2 FQNEAQ (reference sequence). With 5 bases removed from V and 0 bases from J, the gap between germline ends came to 11 bases.

The chain uses TRBV11-2 and TRBJ1-3, with a tentative D call TRBD1 (6 bases). CDR1 SGHAT and CDR2 FQNNGV come from the germline V gene. CDR3 length: 15 amino acids. V shed 4 bases and J shed 2 bases, with 12 bases lying between them. This chain's CDR3 is CASSSTGFPGNTIYF. CDR3 nucleotide sequence: TGTGCCAGCAGCTCGACAGGCTTCCCTGGAAACACCATATATTTT.

The gene calls are TRBV10-3 and TRBJ1-5; no firm D call. The CDR3 is 13 amino acids. Trimming removed 2 bases at V and 4 bases at J, with 6 bases between. Germline values: CDR1 ENHRY, CDR2 SYGVKD. CDR3 in DNA: TGTGCCATCAGTGAGGGGAGAAATCAGCCCCAGCATTTT. This sequence encodes CAISEGRNQPQHF.

For this clonotype: This may stem from a read error, because a much larger clone lies one nucleotide away. The chain couples TRBV7-2 to TRBJ2-7, with 7 bases matching TRBD2. V trimming: 5 bases; J trimming: 9 bases; junction bases outside the gene matches: 19. CDR3 length: 16 residues. Germline V CDR1 and CDR2: SGHTA, FQGNSA. Here the CDR3 DNA reads TGTGCCAGCAGCGAAACCCACCGCGGGAGTCTCCACGGGCAGTACTTC. Protein: CASSETHRGSLHGQYF.

This clonotype was seen a handful of times. The chain couples TRBV24-1 to TRBJ1-2, with no clear D. The CDR3 totals 13 residues. Germline CDR1 KGHDR, CDR2 SFDVKD. The ends were cut back, 4 bases at V and 4 bases at J, with 9 bases in the middle. CDR3 protein: CATSDPNLYGYTF. The DNA of the CDR3 is TGTGCCACCAGTGACCCGAATCTCTATGGCTACACCTTC.

This clonotype was observed a handful of times. The genes are TRBV19 and TRBJ2-5; TRBD1 agrees at 8 bases. The CDR3 is 15 residues long. The germline gives CDR1 LNHDA, CDR2 SQIVND (reference sequence). The trim removed 3 bases at V and 5 bases at J, leaving 8 bases unmatched. CDR3 amino acids: CASSIFDRGGETQYF. The CDR3 bases are TGTGCCAGTAGTATCTTCGACAGGGGAGGCGAGACCCAGTACTTC.

This clonotype was recorded a few times. V is TRBV6-1 and J is TRBJ1-5; 8 bases are a match to TRBD1. With 3 bases clipped from V and 6 bases from J, the junction kept 7 bases outside the gene matches. Germline assignment: CDR1 MNHNS and CDR2 SASEGT. CDR3 length: 15 residues. This CDR3 reads CASSDRTGRSQPQHF. CDR3 in DNA: TGTGCCAGCAGTGACCGGACAGGGAGGAGTCAGCCCCAGCATTTT.

This clonotype occurred many times. The chain recombines TRBV5-5 with TRBJ2-7, with D possibly TRBD1 on 5 matching bases. The CDR3 covers 15 residues. CDR1 SGHKS and CDR2 YYEKEE come from the germline V gene (reference sequence). Trimming removed 0 bases at V and 2 bases at J, with 12 bases between. The CDR3 DNA sequence: TGTGCCAGCAGCTTGGTTGGCAGCAGGGCCTACGAGCAGTACTTC. Protein product: CASSLVGSRAYEQYF.

The chain joins TRBV12-3 or TRBV12-4 to TRBJ2-3; TRBD1 might be the D (6 bases). V was clipped by 4 bases and J by 5 bases, with 10 bases between them. This CDR3 is built from 13 residues. For the CDR3, the DNA is TGTGCCAGCAGTTCAGGGGTAGGAGATACGCAGTATTTT. Its translation is CASSSGVGDTQYF.

This clonotype occurred a few times. The genes are TRBV7-2 and TRBJ1-3; maybe TRBD1 (6 bases). This CDR3 region has 16 residues. Trimming cost V 0 bases and J 1 base, with 10 bases left between them. CDR1 is SGHTA and CDR2 is FQGNSA in the germline V gene. The CDR3 protein is CASSLAARGSGNTIYF. The CDR3 DNA reads as TGTGCCAGCAGCTTAGCCGCCAGGGGATCTGGAAACACCATATATTTT.

CDR3 nucleotides: TGTGCCATCAGTGAGTCGGAACCGAACACCGGGGAGCTGTTTTTT. Protein sequence: CAISESEPNTGELFF. The J gene is TRBJ2-2, the V gene TRBV10-3; unclear D gene. Germline CDR1 ENHRY, CDR2 SYGVKD. Trimming left V 0 bases short and J 0 bases short, with 5 bases between. This CDR3 spans 15 amino acids.

V and J are TRBV9 and TRBJ1-1, with D tentatively TRBD1 (5 bases). CDR1 is SGDLS and CDR2 is YYNGEE in the germline V gene. The CDR3 runs to 13 residues. V was clipped by 2 bases and J by 6 bases, with 11 bases between them. As DNA, the CDR3 is TGTGCCAGCAGCGTTGCAGGGTTCGCTGAAGCTTTCTTT. This gives the protein CASSVAGFAEAFF.

The genes are TRBV6-6 and TRBJ2-3, with D hard to call. V was pared by 2 bases and J by 2 bases, with 14 bases between. The CDR3 sequence is 16 residues long. CDR1 and CDR2 from the germline V gene are MNHNY and SVGAGI (reference sequence). CDR3 DNA: TGTGCCAGCAGTTACATGGGCCTCCAGCACACAGATACGCAGTATTTT. Protein: CASSYMGLQHTDTQYF.

This clonotype was found a few times. CDR3 in DNA: TGCAGTGCCCCCGAAAGAACAGGTGGGATGGATGGCTACACCTTC. Protein sequence: CSAPERTGGMDGYTF. This chain joins TRBV20-1 and TRBJ1-2, with D possibly matching TRBD1 (5 bases). Trimming stripped 6 bases from V and 6 bases from J, with 23 bases between. This CDR3 has 15 residues. CDR1 DFQATT and CDR2 SNEGSKA come from the germline V gene (reference sequence).

As to this clonotype: This may come from a read error, since a much larger clone is one base off. The chain recombines TRBV6-9 with TRBJ2-5; D call uncertain. CDR1 and CDR2 (germline): MNHGY, SVAAGI. Trimming took off 4 bases at V and 2 bases at J, with 14 bases between the two ends. CDR3 length: 15 amino acids. CDR3 nucleotide sequence: TGTGCCAGCAGTTTACGGTTAAGGTCACAAGAGACCCAGTACTTC. This translates into CASSLRLRSQETQYF.

Many counts were recorded for this clonotype. The gene calls are TRBV11-2 and TRBJ2-7; D uncertain. V was clipped by 1 base and J by 0 bases, with 7 bases between them. CDR1 is SGHAT and CDR2 is FQNNGV in the germline V gene. This CDR3 is 14 amino acids long. CDR3 sequence: CASSLVPDSYEQYF. The CDR3 DNA follows: TGTGCCAGCAGCTTAGTCCCCGACTCCTACGAGCAGTACTTC.

At least ten counts were recorded for this clonotype. The chain joins TRBV6-1 to TRBJ2-5, with D perhaps matching TRBD1 (5 bases). Germline V gene data show CDR1 as MNHNS and CDR2 as SASEGT. CDR3 length: 13 amino acids. V dropped 11 bases and J dropped 1 base, with 14 bases sitting between them. The CDR3 loop is CASRYGAQETQYF. The CDR3 nucleotides are TGTGCCTCGCGATATGGGGCCCAAGAGACCCAGTACTTC.

This clonotype was counted between two and nine times. J is TRBJ2-7 and V is TRBV4-2; 10 bases are shared with TRBD2. Germline CDR1 is LGHNA and CDR2 is YNFKEQ. Trimming at V came to 3 bases and at J to 1 base, leaving 6 bases not matched to a gene. The CDR3 runs 16 residues. CDR3 coding DNA: TGTGCCAGCAGCCACCAACTACTAGCGGGGTCCTACGAGCAGTACTTC. Its protein product is CASSHQLLAGSYEQYF.

As concerns this clonotype: A much larger clone sits a single nucleotide away, making a read error possible. The genes are TRBV6-1 and TRBJ2-3; D gene uncertain. The V end lost 7 bases, the J end lost 2 bases, and 16 bases lay between the germline ends. Per germline, CDR1 MNHNS and CDR2 SASEGT. This CDR3 comprises 15 residues. The CDR3 DNA reads TGTGCCAGCACTCCTGTAGGCAATTACACAGATACGCAGTATTTT. Protein: CASTPVGNYTDTQYF.

V usage is TRBV4-2 and J usage is TRBJ2-7; the match to TRBD2 covers 7 bases. CDR3 length equals 15 residues. The J segment lost 2 bases and the V segment lost 1 base, leaving 5 bases of the junction unmatched. Germline assignment: CDR1 LGHNA and CDR2 YNFKEQ. CDR3 coding DNA: TGTGCCAGCAGCCAAGGGGAGGGCCACACCTACGAGCAGTACTTC. It codes for CASSQGEGHTYEQYF.

A few counts support this clonotype. This chain links TRBV6-1 with TRBJ2-7, with TRBD2 as a possible D gene (7 bases). In germline, CDR1 is MNHNS, CDR2 SASEGT. The CDR3 loop spans 15 amino acids. Trimming stripped 5 bases from V and 6 bases from J, with 20 bases between. The CDR3 region is CASSPLALAGAEQYF. CDR3 sequence (DNA): TGTGCCAGCAGTCCTCTGGCACTGGCGGGGGCCGAGCAGTACTTC.